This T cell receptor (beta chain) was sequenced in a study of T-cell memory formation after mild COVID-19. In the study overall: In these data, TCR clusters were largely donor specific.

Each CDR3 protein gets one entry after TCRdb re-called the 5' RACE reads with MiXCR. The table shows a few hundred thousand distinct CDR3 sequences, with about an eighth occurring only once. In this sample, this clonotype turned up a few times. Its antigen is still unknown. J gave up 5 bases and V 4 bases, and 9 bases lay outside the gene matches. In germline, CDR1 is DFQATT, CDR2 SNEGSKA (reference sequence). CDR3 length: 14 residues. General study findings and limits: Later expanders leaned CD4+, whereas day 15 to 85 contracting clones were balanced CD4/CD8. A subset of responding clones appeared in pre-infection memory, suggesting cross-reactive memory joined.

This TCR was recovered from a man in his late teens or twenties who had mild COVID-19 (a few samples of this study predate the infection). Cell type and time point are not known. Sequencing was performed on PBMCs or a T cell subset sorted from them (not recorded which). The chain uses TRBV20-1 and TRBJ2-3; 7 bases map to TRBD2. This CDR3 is CSAISGGGEDTQYF. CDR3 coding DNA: TGCAGTGCTATATCTGGCGGGGGTGAAGATACGCAGTATTTT.